This TCR beta chain was observed in a study of PD-1 blockade in mismatch repair-deficient tumors. Generated by immunoSEQ multiplex PCR, the TCRdb table keeps only in-frame clones and is missing some. The repertoire has some 120,000 clones, around nine tenths of them found once; the top ten carry approximately 12%. The CDR3 runs to 14 residues. V lost 5 bases to trimming and J lost 0 bases; unmatched junction nucleotides: 3. Germline-derived CDR1 and CDR2 are GTSNPN and SVGIG (reference sequence). V is TRBV30 and J is TRBJ1-2; TRBD1 matches at 10 bases. The receptor comes from an adult with mismatch repair-deficient cancer. This material consisted of peripheral blood, taken approximately 71 weeks after starting pembrolizumab. The chain's CDR3 is CAWAGTGANYGYTF. For the CDR3, the DNA is TGTGCCTGGGCCGGGACAGGGGCTAACTATGGCTACACCTTC.